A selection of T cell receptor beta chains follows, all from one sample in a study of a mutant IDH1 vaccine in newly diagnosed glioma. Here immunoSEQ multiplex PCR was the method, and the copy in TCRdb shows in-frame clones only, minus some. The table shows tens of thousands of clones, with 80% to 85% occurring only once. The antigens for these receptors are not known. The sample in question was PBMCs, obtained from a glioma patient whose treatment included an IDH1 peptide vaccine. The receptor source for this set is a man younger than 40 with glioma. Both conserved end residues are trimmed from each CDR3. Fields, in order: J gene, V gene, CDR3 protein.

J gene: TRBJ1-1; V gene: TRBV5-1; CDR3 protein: ASSGTGEGVTEAF
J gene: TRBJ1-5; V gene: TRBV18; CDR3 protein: ASSPRAGDQPQH
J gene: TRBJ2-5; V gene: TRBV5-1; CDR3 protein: ASSLGQGWETQY
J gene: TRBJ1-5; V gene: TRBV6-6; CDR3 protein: ASSFAGGSNQPQH
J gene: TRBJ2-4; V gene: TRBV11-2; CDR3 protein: ASSLGGNIQY
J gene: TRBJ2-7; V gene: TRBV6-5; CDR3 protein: ASSGGFPYEQY
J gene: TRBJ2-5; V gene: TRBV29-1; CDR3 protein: SVGRVWETQY
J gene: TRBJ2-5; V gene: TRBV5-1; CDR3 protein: ASRLSSGGGQLKETQY
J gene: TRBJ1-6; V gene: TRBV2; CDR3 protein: ASKEWWSELNSPLH
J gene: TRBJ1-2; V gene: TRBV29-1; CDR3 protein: SAGGGNLHNYGYT
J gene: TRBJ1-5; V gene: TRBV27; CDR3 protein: ASSYNNQPQH
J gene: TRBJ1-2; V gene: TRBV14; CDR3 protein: ASSVWSRPSNYGYT
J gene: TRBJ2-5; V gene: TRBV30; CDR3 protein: AWSVDRGIETQY
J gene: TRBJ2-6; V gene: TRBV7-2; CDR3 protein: ASRPGGAGANVLT
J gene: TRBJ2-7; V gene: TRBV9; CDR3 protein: ASSVASGGYEQY
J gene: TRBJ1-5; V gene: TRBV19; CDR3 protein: ASIPAGHSNQPQH
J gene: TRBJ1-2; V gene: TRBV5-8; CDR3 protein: ASSSEQGARPYGYT
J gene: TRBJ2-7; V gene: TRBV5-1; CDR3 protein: ASSLGQGEDEQY
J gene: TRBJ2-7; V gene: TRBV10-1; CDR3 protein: ASSESTEEGSYEQY
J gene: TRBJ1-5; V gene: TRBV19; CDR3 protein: ASSIALVSNQPQH
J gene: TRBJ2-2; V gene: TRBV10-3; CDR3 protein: AISGTGTRSTGELF
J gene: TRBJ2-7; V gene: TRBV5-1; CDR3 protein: ASKFSSQTATEQY
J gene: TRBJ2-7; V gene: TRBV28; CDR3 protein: ASSLSLWTEQY
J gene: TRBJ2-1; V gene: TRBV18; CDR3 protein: ASSPPQRAGYNEQF
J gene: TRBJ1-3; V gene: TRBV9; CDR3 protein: ASSVDLGIAGNTIY
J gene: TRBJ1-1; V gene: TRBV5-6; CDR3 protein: ASSSRGTGNTEAF